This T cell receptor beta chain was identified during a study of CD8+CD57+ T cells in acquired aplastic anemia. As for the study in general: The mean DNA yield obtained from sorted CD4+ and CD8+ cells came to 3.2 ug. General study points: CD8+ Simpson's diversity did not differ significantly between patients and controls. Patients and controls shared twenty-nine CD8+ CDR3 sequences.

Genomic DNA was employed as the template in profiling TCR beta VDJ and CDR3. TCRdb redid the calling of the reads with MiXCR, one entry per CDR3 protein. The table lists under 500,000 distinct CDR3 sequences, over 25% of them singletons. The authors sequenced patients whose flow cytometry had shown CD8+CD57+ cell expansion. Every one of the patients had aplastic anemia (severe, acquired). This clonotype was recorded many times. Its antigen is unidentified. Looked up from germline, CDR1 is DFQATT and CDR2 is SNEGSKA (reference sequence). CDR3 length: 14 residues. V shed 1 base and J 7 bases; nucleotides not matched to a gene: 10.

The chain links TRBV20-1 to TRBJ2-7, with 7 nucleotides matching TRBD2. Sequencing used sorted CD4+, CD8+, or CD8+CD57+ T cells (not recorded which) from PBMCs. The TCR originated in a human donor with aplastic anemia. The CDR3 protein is CSARVAGGSSEQYF. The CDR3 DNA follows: TGCAGTGCTAGAGTTGCCGGGGGGTCGTCGGAGCAGTACTTC.